One and the same sample provided the 18 T cell receptor beta chains below, sequenced in a study of spatial heterogeneity in lung cancer (dated by TCRdb to the late 2010s). Explained via the paper, the time point label denotes: sample taken at primary tumor resection. For TCR sequencing, whole RNA was extracted from tumor and nontumor lung tissue, or from cryopreserved PBMC samples, and no cell sorting was done. The method was 5' RACE. Sequenced using a NextSeq 500. In TCRdb, the public reads were trimmed at Q25 with fastp and aligned with MiXCR, with productive beta chains retained. Each entry is one CDR3 protein sequence, shown with its most common DNA and genes. In all, the sample holds tens of thousands of distinct CDR3 sequences, and about 7% of those were seen once. The top ten clones comprise about 13% of the sample. The specimen was PBMCs, collected at surgery. These receptors were obtained from a male donor with early-stage non-small cell lung cancer.

This clonotype is labeled medium-sized. The rearrangement joins TRBV29-1 to TRBJ2-1; no reliable D call. The CDR3 sequence is 17 residues long. V lost 6 bases and J 1 base, leaving 22 bases between the germline ends. Germline-derived CDR1 and CDR2 are SQVTM and ANQGSEA. DNA for the CDR3: TGCAGCGTAATCCCCCGTGCCGGCGGAGAATCCTACAATGAGCAGTTCTTC. Its protein product is CSVIPRAGGESYNEQFF.

J is TRBJ2-7 and V is TRBV24-1; D is ambiguous. V was pared by 3 bases and J by 6 bases, with 14 bases between. The CDR3 covers 14 residues. Germline CDR1 KGHDR, CDR2 SFDVKD. Written as DNA, the CDR3 is TGTGCCACCAGTGATCCCGGACCATCCGGCGAGCAGTACTTC. It is translated as CATSDPGPSGEQYF.

Many counts were recorded for this clonotype. The V call is TRBV27, the J call TRBJ1-1; D ambiguous. The CDR3 is 15 amino acids. Germline lookup yields CDR1 MNHEY and CDR2 SMNVEV (reference sequence). V dropped 6 bases and J dropped 4 bases, with 18 bases sitting between them. The CDR3 sequence is CASRGLRGWSTEAFF. The CDR3 DNA reads as TGTGCCAGCAGGGGCTTGCGGGGATGGAGCACTGAAGCTTTCTTT.

This clonotype was seen repeatedly, ten times or more. The chain combines TRBV14 with TRBJ2-1; 9 positions match TRBD2. Trimming removed 0 bases from V and 0 bases from J; junction bases left unmatched: 21. Germline V gene data show CDR1 as SGHDN and CDR2 as FVKESK. The CDR3 is made up of 23 amino acids. Written as DNA, the CDR3 is TGTGCCAGCAGCCAAGACCCTATTATTACGGGACTAGCAAGGATAAGCTCCTACAATGAGCAGTTCTTC. Translating gives CASSQDPIITGLARISSYNEQFF.

This clonotype was found many times. This chain uses TRBV14 with TRBJ2-1, with D uncertain. The CDR3 covers 15 residues. Per the germline V gene, CDR1 is SGHDN and CDR2 is FVKESK. Trimming left V 1 base short and J 0 bases short, with 7 bases between. The CDR3 bases are TGTGCCAGCAGCCAAGGACGGAACTCCTACAATGAGCAGTTCTTC. This encodes CASSQGRNSYNEQFF.

The chain couples TRBV5-5 to TRBJ2-2; D is unresolved. Germline values: CDR1 SGHKS, CDR2 YYEKEE (reference sequence). Trimming cost V 4 bases and J 3 bases, with 7 bases left between them. The CDR3 is 13 amino acids. In DNA form, the CDR3 reads TGTGCCAGCAGCGAAAGGGACACCGGGGAGCTGTTTTTT. It specifies CASSERDTGELFF.

This clonotype was seen many times. The V gene is TRBV20-1, the J gene TRBJ1-1, with D perhaps matching TRBD1 (5 bases). In germline, CDR1 is DFQATT, CDR2 SNEGSKA (reference sequence). This CDR3 is built from 16 residues. Trimming removed 2 bases at V and 8 bases at J, with 24 bases between. DNA for the CDR3: TGCAGTGCTAGACCCACCACGGGGGGGATCTGGGGAGAAGCTTTCTTT. Protein sequence: CSARPTTGGIWGEAFF.

This clonotype was counted many times. This chain links TRBV7-2 with TRBJ1-5; 8 bases are shared with TRBD1. The germline V gene encodes CDR1 SGHTA and CDR2 FQGNSA. Trimming cost V 5 bases and J 2 bases; bases outside gene matches: 8. The CDR3 is made up of 16 amino acids. The CDR3 reads CASSPGTGRGNQPQHF. As DNA, the CDR3 is TGTGCCAGCAGCCCTGGGACAGGTCGGGGCAATCAGCCCCAGCATTTT.

This clonotype has a count of ten or more. The genes are TRBV27 and TRBJ2-6; D call uncertain. The CDR3 length is 14 residues. Germline CDR1 and CDR2: MNHEY and SMNVEV (reference sequence). V lost 3 bases to trimming and J lost 0 bases, with 3 bases between them. The CDR3 sequence: CASSLYSGANVLTF. CDR3 nucleotide sequence: TGTGCCAGCAGTTTGTACTCTGGGGCCAACGTCCTGACTTTC.

This clonotype was counted many times. The V gene is TRBV12-3 or TRBV12-4, the J gene TRBJ1-3, with unresolved D. The V end was cut by 5 bases, the J end by 0 bases, with 17 bases between. This CDR3 comprises 17 residues. The CDR3 is CASSPSWRVFSGNTIYF. In DNA form, the CDR3 reads TGTGCCAGCAGTCCCTCCTGGAGGGTTTTCTCTGGAAACACCATATATTTT.

This clonotype has a handful of counts. The chain joins TRBV9 to TRBJ2-1, with D hard to call. The CDR3 is 16 residues long. Germline values: CDR1 SGDLS, CDR2 YYNGEE. The V gene lost 0 bases and the J gene lost 0 bases, with 10 bases spanning the gap. For the CDR3, the DNA is TGTGCCAGCAGCGTAGAGGGAATAAGCTCCTACAATGAGCAGTTCTTC. Its translation: CASSVEGISSYNEQFF.

The chain is built from TRBV20-1 and TRBJ2-3, with 12 bases lining up with TRBD2. J gave up 6 bases and V 0 bases, and 10 bases lay outside the gene matches. Germline loops: CDR1 DFQATT, CDR2 SNEGSKA (reference sequence). The CDR3 consists of 17 residues. CDR3 coding DNA: TGCAGTGCTAGAGATCGCCTAGCGGGAGGGTTTCTTGATACGCAGTATTTT. It specifies CSARDRLAGGFLDTQYF.

In this sample, this clonotype turned up many times. J is TRBJ2-2 and V is TRBV4-2; D may be TRBD1 or TRBD2 (5 bases each). This CDR3 comprises 16 residues. Germline lookup yields CDR1 LGHNA and CDR2 YNFKEQ. Trimming took off 3 bases at V and 4 bases at J, with 15 bases between the two ends. CDR3 DNA sequence: TGTGCCAGCAGCCATCCCGTTGGGGACGGCACCGGGGAGCTGTTTTTT. The encoded protein is CASSHPVGDGTGELFF.

Only a few counts were recorded for this clonotype. V is TRBV5-4 and J is TRBJ2-1; D remains ambiguous. The germline V and J ends were trimmed by 4 bases and 6 bases, with 8 bases remaining between them. CDR1 is SGHNT and CDR2 is YYREEE in the germline V gene (reference sequence). The CDR3 covers 12 residues. In DNA, the CDR3 is TGTGCCAGCAGCATTTCGGTCAATGAGCAGTTCTTC. Translation gives CASSISVNEQFF.

This clonotype showed up many times. The rearrangement joins TRBV2 to TRBJ2-1, with TRBD2 matching 16 bases. CDR1 is SNHLY and CDR2 is FYNNEI in the germline V gene. The V gene end was trimmed by 6 bases and the J gene end by 4 bases; junction bases not matched to a gene: 9. The CDR3 is 18 residues long. CDR3 residues: CASRPGTSGGASYNEQFF. The DNA of the CDR3 is TGTGCCAGCAGGCCCGGGACTAGCGGGGGGGCCTCTTACAATGAGCAGTTCTTC.

Many counts were recorded for this clonotype. The rearrangement joins TRBV3-1 to TRBJ1-2; D remains ambiguous. This CDR3 has 14 amino acids. Germline-derived CDR1 and CDR2 are LGHDT and YNNKEL (reference sequence). Trimming took off 0 bases at V and 5 bases at J, with 10 bases between the two ends. The CDR3 is CASSQDLAPYGYTF. The DNA for the CDR3 is TGTGCCAGCAGCCAAGATTTGGCACCTTATGGCTACACCTTC.

The V gene is TRBV5-1, the J gene TRBJ2-1, with D maybe TRBD2 (6 bases). Trimming removed 1 base from V and 5 bases from J, with 13 bases in between. CDR3 length: 15 amino acids. Germline V gene lookup returns CDR1 SGHRS and CDR2 YFSETQ. The CDR3 nucleotides read TGCGCCAGCAGCTTGAGGGCTAGCGAGAACAATGAGCAGTTCTTC. It translates to CASSLRASENNEQFF.

This chain uses TRBV7-3 with TRBJ2-2; 7 positions agree with TRBD2. The CDR3 spans 17 residues. The germline gives CDR1 SGHTA, CDR2 FQGTGA. With V trimmed by 4 bases and J by 1 base, 9 bases remained unmatched. The CDR3 DNA follows: TGTGCCAGCAGCTATACTAGCGCAAGATTGAACACCGGGGAGCTGTTTTTT. This translates into CASSYTSARLNTGELFF.